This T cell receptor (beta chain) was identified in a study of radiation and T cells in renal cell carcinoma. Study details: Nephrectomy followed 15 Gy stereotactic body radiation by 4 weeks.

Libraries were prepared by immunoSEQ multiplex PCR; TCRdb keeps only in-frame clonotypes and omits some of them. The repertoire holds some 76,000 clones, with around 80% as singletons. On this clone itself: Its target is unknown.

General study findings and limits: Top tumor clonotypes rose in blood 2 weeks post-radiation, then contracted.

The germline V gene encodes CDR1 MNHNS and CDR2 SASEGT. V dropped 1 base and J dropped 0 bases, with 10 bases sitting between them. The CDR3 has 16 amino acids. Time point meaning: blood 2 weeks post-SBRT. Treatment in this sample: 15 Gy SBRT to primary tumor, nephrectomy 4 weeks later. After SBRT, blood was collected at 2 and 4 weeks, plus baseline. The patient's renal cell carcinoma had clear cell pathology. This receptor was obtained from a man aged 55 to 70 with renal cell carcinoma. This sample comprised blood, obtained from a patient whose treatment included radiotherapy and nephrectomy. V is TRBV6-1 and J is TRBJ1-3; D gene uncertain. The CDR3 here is CASSEGRFVSGNTIYF. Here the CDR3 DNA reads TGTGCCAGCAGTGAAGGGCGCTTTGTCTCTGGAAACACCATATATTTT.